The rows below give T cell receptor beta chains drawn from one sample of a study of cytomegalovirus exposure and HLA in healthy donors. Produced via immunoSEQ multiplex PCR; TCRdb's table is partial and in-frame only. This sample has around 180,000 clones; 65% to 85% occur once, and the top ten carry around 6%. The sequenced material came from PBMCs. All receptors derive from a woman in her 30s in good health and CMV-seropositive. The CDR3 runs from the conserved cysteine through the conserved F or W. A D gene is named only where the DNA matches it firmly. Some rows mark clone size as missing; the rest say once, few, many or name a class of expanded clone.

v_call: TRBV11-1
d_call: NA
j_call: TRBJ2-5
clone_size: NA
cdr3_aa: CASSSLGGRETQYF
cdr3_nt: TGTGCCAGCAGCTCTCTCGGAGGGCGTGAGACCCAGTACTTC

v_call: TRBV7-9
d_call: NA
j_call: TRBJ1-5
clone_size: NA
cdr3_aa: CASSSTHQGSNQPQHF
cdr3_nt: TGTGCCAGCAGCTCAACCCATCAGGGAAGCAATCAGCCCCAGCATTTT

v_call: TRBV9
d_call: NA
j_call: TRBJ2-7
clone_size: NA
cdr3_aa: CASSDDRGEQYF
cdr3_nt: TGTGCCAGCAGTGACGATCGGGGGGAGCAGTACTTC

v_call: TRBV5-1
d_call: NA
j_call: TRBJ1-5
clone_size: NA
cdr3_aa: CASSPGRGGQPQHF
cdr3_nt: TGCGCCAGCAGTCCGGGTAGGGGAGGCCAGCCCCAGCATTTT

v_call: TRBV2
d_call: TRBD2
j_call: TRBJ2-5
clone_size: NA
cdr3_aa: CASSEEFLAGGGDVKTQYF
cdr3_nt: TGTGCCAGCAGTGAGGAATTTCTAGCGGGGGGCGGGGACGTAAAGACCCAGTACTTC

v_call: TRBV6-5
d_call: NA
j_call: TRBJ2-2
clone_size: NA
cdr3_aa: CASSRGKAGELFF
cdr3_nt: TGTGCCAGCAGTCGCGGTAAAGCCGGGGAGCTGTTTTTT

v_call: TRBV6-5
d_call: TRBD2
j_call: TRBJ2-7
clone_size: NA
cdr3_aa: CASRLADSYEQYF
cdr3_nt: TGTGCCAGCAGACTAGCGGACTCCTACGAGCAGTACTTC

v_call: TRBV2
d_call: NA
j_call: TRBJ2-7
clone_size: NA
cdr3_aa: CASGAGSPWEQYF
cdr3_nt: TGTGCCAGCGGGGCAGGGTCCCCATGGGAGCAGTACTTC

v_call: TRBV7-8
d_call: TRBD1
j_call: TRBJ2-1
clone_size: NA
cdr3_aa: CASSDRGRAYNEQFF
cdr3_nt: TGTGCCAGCAGCGATAGGGGGCGCGCATACAATGAGCAGTTCTTC

v_call: TRBV6-5
d_call: NA
j_call: TRBJ2-7
clone_size: NA
cdr3_aa: CASGGYEQYF
cdr3_nt: TGTGCCAGCGGGGGCTACGAGCAGTACTTC

v_call: TRBV11-2
d_call: NA
j_call: TRBJ2-5
clone_size: NA
cdr3_aa: CASSLLQGPRETQYF
cdr3_nt: TGTGCCAGCAGCTTACTACAGGGTCCACGAGAGACCCAGTACTTC

v_call: TRBV5-4
d_call: TRBD2
j_call: TRBJ2-7
clone_size: few
cdr3_aa: CAVRWTSGTYEQYF
cdr3_nt: TGTGCCGTCCGATGGACTAGCGGGACCTACGAGCAGTACTTC

v_call: TRBV18
d_call: NA
j_call: TRBJ1-2
clone_size: NA
cdr3_aa: CASSPSTVRGANYGYTF
cdr3_nt: TGTGCCAGCTCACCATCAACGGTTCGGGGAGCTAACTATGGCTACACCTTC

v_call: TRBV28
d_call: TRBD2
j_call: TRBJ2-7
clone_size: once
cdr3_aa: CAPSYPVAGKNYEQYF
cdr3_nt: TGTGCCCCTAGTTACCCTGTAGCGGGAAAAAACTACGAGCAGTACTTC

v_call: TRBV5-1
d_call: NA
j_call: TRBJ2-7
clone_size: once
cdr3_aa: CASSLGTTYEQYF
cdr3_nt: TGCGCCAGCAGCTTGGGGACAACCTACGAGCAGTACTTC

v_call: TRBV10-1
d_call: NA
j_call: TRBJ2-7
clone_size: NA
cdr3_aa: CASSDTQGGYGEQYF
cdr3_nt: TGCGCCAGCAGTGACACCCAGGGGGGATACGGCGAGCAGTACTTC

v_call: TRBV5-1
d_call: NA
j_call: TRBJ1-2
clone_size: NA
cdr3_aa: CASSLAGLSGYTF
cdr3_nt: TGCGCCAGCAGCTTGGCAGGGTTAAGTGGCTACACCTTC

v_call: TRBV6-5
d_call: TRBD2
j_call: TRBJ2-7
clone_size: NA
cdr3_aa: CASSPWTSSYEQYF
cdr3_nt: TGTGCCAGCAGTCCCTGGACTAGCAGCTACGAGCAGTACTTC

v_call: TRBV5-1
d_call: TRBD2
j_call: TRBJ2-1
clone_size: NA
cdr3_aa: CASSFSGGSLDEQFF
cdr3_nt: TGCGCCAGCAGCTTTAGCGGCGGGAGTTTAGATGAGCAGTTCTTC

v_call: TRBV14
d_call: TRBD1
j_call: TRBJ2-7
clone_size: NA
cdr3_aa: CASSRLRGQGIHEQYF
cdr3_nt: TGTGCCAGCAGCCGCCTCCGGGGACAGGGGATTCATGAGCAGTACTTC

v_call: TRBV18
d_call: NA
j_call: TRBJ2-2
clone_size: NA
cdr3_aa: CASLPKGLAGELFF
cdr3_nt: TGTGCCAGCTTACCGAAGGGGTTGGCCGGGGAGCTGTTTTTT

v_call: TRBV6-5
d_call: TRBD1
j_call: TRBJ1-2
clone_size: NA
cdr3_aa: CASSQSGQIYGHTF
cdr3_nt: TGTGCCAGCAGTCAATCGGGACAGATCTATGGCCACACCTTC

v_call: TRBV2
d_call: TRBD1
j_call: TRBJ1-5
clone_size: NA
cdr3_aa: CASSEKVGQGAINQPQHF
cdr3_nt: TGTGCCAGCAGTGAAAAGGTCGGGCAGGGGGCGATTAATCAGCCCCAGCATTTT

v_call: TRBV4-2
d_call: TRBD1
j_call: TRBJ1-1
clone_size: NA
cdr3_aa: CASSPADRGWTEAFF
cdr3_nt: TGTGCCAGCAGCCCGGCGGACAGGGGCTGGACTGAAGCTTTCTTT

v_call: TRBV27
d_call: NA
j_call: TRBJ1-1
clone_size: NA
cdr3_aa: CASSFGGLNTEAFF
cdr3_nt: TGTGCCAGCAGTTTTGGTGGGCTGAACACTGAAGCTTTCTTT

v_call: TRBV7-9
d_call: TRBD1
j_call: TRBJ1-4
clone_size: NA
cdr3_aa: CSSSLQQGAVNEKLFF
cdr3_nt: TGTTCCAGCAGCTTACAACAGGGGGCCGTTAATGAAAAACTGTTTTTT

v_call: TRBV15
d_call: NA
j_call: TRBJ2-2
clone_size: NA
cdr3_aa: CATSRDSRDTNTGELFF
cdr3_nt: TGTGCCACCAGCAGAGATTCCCGGGACACAAACACCGGGGAGCTGTTTTTT

v_call: TRBV2
d_call: NA
j_call: TRBJ1-5
clone_size: NA
cdr3_aa: CASSEVGQGSQPQHF
cdr3_nt: TGTGCCAGCAGTGAGGTGGGCCAGGGGAGTCAGCCCCAGCATTTT

v_call: TRBV18
d_call: TRBD2
j_call: TRBJ2-5
clone_size: NA
cdr3_aa: CASSPTSEGTQYF
cdr3_nt: TGTGCCAGCTCACCCACTAGCGAAGGGACCCAGTACTTC

v_call: TRBV14
d_call: NA
j_call: TRBJ2-2
clone_size: NA
cdr3_aa: CASSLLGLQRELFF
cdr3_nt: TGTGCCAGCAGCCTTCTGGGCCTCCAACGGGAGCTGTTTTTT

v_call: TRBV28
d_call: NA
j_call: TRBJ2-2
clone_size: NA
cdr3_aa: CASSQTGNTGELFF
cdr3_nt: TGTGCCAGCAGCCAAACAGGAAACACCGGGGAGCTGTTTTTT

v_call: TRBV5-1
d_call: NA
j_call: TRBJ2-3
clone_size: few
cdr3_aa: CASPVRRNTDTQYF
cdr3_nt: TGCGCCAGCCCGGTCCGGCGGAACACAGATACGCAGTATTTT

v_call: TRBV21-1
d_call: NA
j_call: TRBJ2-1
clone_size: NA
cdr3_aa: CASSKKNPPRGGEGNEQFF
cdr3_nt: TGTGCCAGCAGCAAAAAGAATCCACCTAGAGGGGGCGAGGGCAATGAGCAGTTCTTC

v_call: TRBV6-6
d_call: TRBD1
j_call: TRBJ1-3
clone_size: NA
cdr3_aa: CASSWTGGVTGNTIYF
cdr3_nt: TGTGCCAGCAGCTGGACAGGGGGCGTTACTGGAAACACCATATATTTT

v_call: TRBV28
d_call: TRBD1
j_call: TRBJ1-5
clone_size: NA
cdr3_aa: CASSFGGPLGQEAWMASNQPQHF
cdr3_nt: TGTGCCAGCAGCTTTGGTGGTCCTTTAGGACAGGAGGCATGGATGGCGAGCAATCAGCCCCAGCATTTT

v_call: TRBV18
d_call: NA
j_call: TRBJ1-1
clone_size: NA
cdr3_aa: CASSRLGVQRNTEAFF
cdr3_nt: TGTGCCAGCTCACGACTAGGGGTGCAGCGGAACACTGAAGCTTTCTTT

v_call: TRBV28
d_call: TRBD1
j_call: TRBJ2-7
clone_size: NA
cdr3_aa: CASCPGTGPYEQYF
cdr3_nt: TGTGCCAGCTGTCCCGGGACAGGGCCTTACGAGCAGTACTTC

v_call: TRBV7-8
d_call: TRBD2
j_call: TRBJ2-7
clone_size: few
cdr3_aa: CASSPGLASYEQYF
cdr3_nt: TGTGCCAGCAGCCCGGGACTAGCTAGCTACGAGCAGTACTTC

v_call: TRBV10-2
d_call: NA
j_call: TRBJ1-6
clone_size: NA
cdr3_aa: CASSAQPQGGNSPLHF
cdr3_nt: TGCGCCAGCAGTGCCCAACCACAGGGCGGTAATTCACCCCTCCACTTT

v_call: TRBV27
d_call: NA
j_call: TRBJ2-5
clone_size: NA
cdr3_aa: CASSLVMGTQETQYF
cdr3_nt: TGTGCCAGCAGTTTAGTCATGGGCACCCAAGAGACCCAGTACTTC

v_call: TRBV4-3
d_call: NA
j_call: TRBJ1-6
clone_size: NA
cdr3_aa: CASSQEGGFNSPLHF
cdr3_nt: TGCGCCAGCAGCCAAGAAGGAGGCTTTAATTCACCCCTCCACTTT

v_call: TRBV4-1
d_call: NA
j_call: TRBJ2-7
clone_size: NA
cdr3_aa: CASSYGGEQYF
cdr3_nt: TGCGCCAGCAGCTATGGCGGGGAGCAGTACTTC

v_call: TRBV25-1
d_call: TRBD1
j_call: TRBJ2-7
clone_size: NA
cdr3_aa: CASRRDRHYEQYF
cdr3_nt: TGTGCCAGCCGCCGGGACAGGCACTACGAGCAGTACTTC

v_call: TRBV27
d_call: TRBD1
j_call: TRBJ1-2
clone_size: once
cdr3_aa: CASSASTGEFSYGYTF
cdr3_nt: TGTGCCAGCAGTGCCTCAACAGGGGAATTTAGCTATGGCTACACCTTC

v_call: TRBV10-2
d_call: NA
j_call: TRBJ2-1
clone_size: once
cdr3_aa: CASRSTYNEQFF
cdr3_nt: TGCGCCAGCAGGTCCACCTACAATGAGCAGTTCTTC

v_call: TRBV5-6
d_call: NA
j_call: TRBJ1-2
clone_size: NA
cdr3_aa: CASTETGTNYGYTF
cdr3_nt: TGTGCCAGCACCGAAACAGGGACCAACTATGGCTACACCTTC

v_call: TRBV7-9
d_call: TRBD1
j_call: TRBJ2-7
clone_size: NA
cdr3_aa: CASIPNPGQGPYEQYF
cdr3_nt: TGTGCCAGCATCCCTAACCCGGGACAGGGTCCCTACGAGCAGTACTTC